The entry below gives a single T cell receptor beta chain sequence along with its context. Its antigen is not known. Running of the v3.0 immunoSEQ assay took place at survey level. Sequencing aimed to cover roughly 40,000-50,000 T-cell genomes per sample. Data came from immunoSEQ multiplex PCR; TCRdb stores just in-frame clones and leaves some out. The sample contains approximately 30,000 clones, roughly 98% of which appear only once. This specimen comes from a study of long-term antiretroviral therapy in people with HIV. Study-wide results and limits: No data on ART adherence, viral resistance or therapy changes.

All participants with HIV were treated in the United States. The receptor's source is a man aged 25 to 40 with HIV. The specimen was unsorted PBMCs, collected 7.6 years after starting antiretroviral therapy.

Written as DNA, the CDR3 is TGTGCCATCAGTGAACTAGCGGGAGGTTTGGGTGAGACCCAGTACTTC. This codes for CAISELAGGLGETQYF. The chain is built from TRBV10-3 and TRBJ2-5, with 12 bases lining up with TRBD2. With V trimmed by 3 bases and J by 5 bases, 7 bases remained unmatched. This CDR3 is 16 amino acids long. Germline V gene data show CDR1 as ENHRY and CDR2 as SYGVKD.